This TCR beta chain was documented in a study of OX40 agonist ivuxolimab in advanced cancers. Study information: Dosing consisted of intravenous ivuxolimab at 0.01 to 10 mg/kg every 2 weeks.

Germline V lookup: CDR1 SGHAT, CDR2 FQNNGV. This CDR3 has 15 amino acids. With V trimmed by 6 bases and J by 2 bases, 8 bases remained unmatched. The assay was immunoSEQ multiplex PCR, and TCRdb's table has in-frame clones only and misses some. The sample carries about 68,000 clones, approximately 81% recorded once. The source of this sequence is an adult with an advanced solid tumor such as melanoma, head and neck, liver or kidney cancer. This specimen consisted of CD4+ or CD8+ T cells sorted from blood, obtained in a trial of the OX40 agonist ivuxolimab. The rearrangement joins TRBV11-2 to TRBJ2-7; 9 bases fit TRBD1. In nucleotides, the CDR3 is TGTGCCAGCAGTATGGCCGGGACAGGGCCCTACGAGCAGTACTTC. Translated: CASSMAGTGPYEQYF.